A selection of T cell receptor beta chains follows, all from one sample in a study of T cells in Graves' hyperthyroidism and ophthalmopathy. TCRdb reprocessed the multiplex PCR reads via MiXCR and lists one record per CDR3 protein. The sample yields about 600,000 distinct CDR3 sequences, roughly 15% seen once. The sequencing sample was made of blood. All receptors come from a woman aged 45-60 years with Graves' ophthalmopathy. CDR3s include the opening cysteine and the closing phenylalanine or tryptophan. The D gene is left open where the match is weak. Clone size appears in some rows only: once, few, many, or a class for an expanded clone.

j_call | d_call | clone_size | v_call | cdr3_aa | cdr3_nt
TRBJ2-1 | TRBD1 | NA | TRBV11-2 | CASSDRVSTYNEQFF | TGTGCCAGCAGCGACAGGGTTTCGACCTACAATGAGCAGTTCTTC
TRBJ2-2 | TRBD2 | NA | TRBV28 | CASSSLGVAGHTGELFF | TGTGCCAGCAGCTCCCTCGGGGTAGCGGGACACACCGGGGAGCTGTTTTTT
TRBJ2-4 | NA | many | TRBV7-2 | CASSSRVKNIQYF | TGTGCCAGCAGCTCCCGTGTCAAAAACATTCAGTACTTC
TRBJ2-1 | NA | NA | TRBV6-2/TRBV6-3 | CASSYSDPTYNEQFF | TGTGCCAGCAGTTACTCGGACCCCACCTACAATGAGCAGTTCTTC
TRBJ2-2 | NA | NA | TRBV24-1 | CATSGPKNTGELFF | TGTGCCACCAGTGGGCCGAAGAACACCGGGGAGCTGTTTTTT
TRBJ2-3 | NA | once | TRBV20-1 | CSAPTGRDTQYF | TGCAGTGCTCCCACAGGGAGGGATACGCAGTATTTT
TRBJ2-3 | NA | many | TRBV7-8 | CASSLVSPGSTDTQYF | TGTGCCAGCAGCTTAGTTTCGCCGGGGTCCACAGATACGCAGTATTTT
TRBJ1-5 | TRBD1 | many | TRBV24-1 | CATSDSQGATNQPQHF | TGTGCCACCAGTGATTCCCAGGGGGCTACCAATCAGCCCCAGCATTTT
TRBJ2-3 | NA | many | TRBV29-1 | CSVKRGSDTQYF | TGCAGCGTTAAACGGGGTTCAGATACGCAGTATTTT
TRBJ2-5 | NA | many | TRBV6-2/TRBV6-3 | CASDNHRTRSVPQETQYF | TGTGCCAGCGACAATCACAGGACGAGATCCGTCCCACAAGAGACCCAGTACTTC
TRBJ1-2 | NA | many | TRBV28 | CASSLSAGNGYTF | TGTGCCAGCAGTTTATCCGCAGGGAATGGCTACACCTTC
TRBJ2-1 | TRBD1 | many | TRBV5-1 | CASSATGTGGHNEQFF | TGCGCCAGCAGCGCGACCGGGACAGGGGGCCACAATGAGCAGTTCTTC
TRBJ2-7 | TRBD2 | many | TRBV30 | CAWKRGIYEQYF | TGTGCCTGGAAGCGGGGTATCTACGAGCAGTACTTC
TRBJ1-1 | TRBD1 | many | TRBV20-1 | CSAYRDRKGMNTEAFF | TGCAGTGCTTACCGGGACAGAAAAGGGATGAACACTGAAGCTTTCTTT
TRBJ1-4 | NA | NA | TRBV7-2 | CASSPTGTLEKLFF | TGTGCCAGCAGCCCGACGGGGACATTGGAAAAACTGTTTTTT
TRBJ1-2 | NA | NA | TRBV19 | CASSIDQVHASYGYTF | TGTGCCAGTAGTATAGATCAGGTCCACGCTAGCTATGGCTACACCTTC
TRBJ2-4 | NA | NA | TRBV20-1 | CSARGDRTRKNIQYF | TGCAGTGCTAGAGGTGACCGGACCCGGAAAAACATTCAGTACTTC
TRBJ2-3 | TRBD2 | many | TRBV12-3/TRBV12-4 | CATDRGTSGLSRTDTQYF | TGTGCCACGGACAGAGGGACTAGCGGTCTCTCACGCACAGATACGCAGTATTTT
TRBJ1-2 | TRBD1 | many | TRBV12-3/TRBV12-4 | CASSLQRTGRYGYTF | TGTGCCAGCAGTTTACAGAGGACAGGACGGTATGGCTACACCTTC
TRBJ2-7 | NA | NA | TRBV6-1 | CASRTDRGGPYEQYF | TGTGCCAGCAGAACAGACAGGGGAGGGCCCTACGAGCAGTACTTC
TRBJ1-1 | NA | many | TRBV10-1 | CASSESSGKNTEAFF | TGCGCCAGCAGTGAGTCTTCAGGGAAGAACACTGAAGCTTTCTTT
TRBJ1-2 | NA | few | TRBV15 | CATSRDRNEGPYGYTF | TGTGCCACCAGCAGAGACCGCAACGAGGGCCCCTATGGCTACACCTTC
TRBJ2-1 | NA | NA | TRBV6-2/TRBV6-3 | CASSYGTEQFF | TGTGCCAGCAGTTACGGGACGGAGCAGTTCTTC
TRBJ2-2 | TRBD1 | many | TRBV27 | CASSLSLPGGTGELFF | TGTGCCAGCAGTTTATCTCTGCCAGGGGGCACCGGGGAGCTGTTTTTT
TRBJ1-2 | NA | NA | TRBV7-9 | CASSLDGRHYGYTF | TGTGCCAGCAGCTTAGACGGCAGGCACTATGGCTACACCTTC
TRBJ1-5 | NA | few | TRBV6-1 | CASSELDRTYSNQPQHF | TGTGCCAGCAGTGAATTGGACCGAACCTATAGCAATCAGCCCCAGCATTTT
TRBJ2-7 | TRBD2 | NA | TRBV28 | CASSWGLHTYEQYF | TGTGCCAGCAGTTGGGGACTACACACCTACGAGCAGTACTTC
TRBJ2-3 | NA | many | TRBV7-9 | CASATSTDTQYF | TGTGCCAGCGCCACGAGCACAGATACGCAGTATTTT
TRBJ2-5 | NA | NA | TRBV19 | CASNPRGGSQQETQYF | TGTGCCAGTAACCCTAGGGGCGGATCTCAACAAGAGACCCAGTACTTC
TRBJ1-2 | NA | NA | TRBV7-9 | CASSLINGYTF | TGTGCCAGCAGCTTAATTAATGGCTACACCTTC
TRBJ1-4 | NA | NA | TRBV19 | CASSIGTFSGKLFF | TGTGCCAGTAGTATAGGGACCTTTTCGGGGAAACTGTTTTTT
TRBJ2-1 | NA | many | TRBV28 | CASSPGSESYNEQFF | TGTGCCAGCAGTCCTGGCAGTGAGTCCTACAATGAGCAGTTCTTC
TRBJ1-4 | NA | once | TRBV6-2/TRBV6-3 | CASSMVVGSNKKLFF | TGTGCCAGCAGTATGGTCGTCGGCAGTAATAAAAAACTGTTTTTT
TRBJ2-7 | TRBD1 | many | TRBV20-1 | CSAKGQGNFYEQYF | TGCAGTGCCAAGGGACAGGGGAACTTCTACGAGCAGTACTTC
TRBJ1-5 | NA | many | TRBV6-2/TRBV6-3 | CASRKGGVRSNQPQHF | TGTGCCAGCAGAAAAGGTGGGGTCAGGAGCAATCAGCCCCAGCATTTT
TRBJ2-2 | TRBD1 | many | TRBV5-1 | CASSLRTTGDTGELFF | TGCGCCAGCAGCTTGAGAACTACAGGGGACACCGGGGAGCTGTTTTTT
TRBJ2-1 | TRBD2 | many | TRBV9 | CASSGTSQRYNEQFF | TGTGCCAGCAGCGGGACTAGCCAACGGTACAATGAGCAGTTCTTC
TRBJ2-1 | NA | few | TRBV6-2/TRBV6-3 | CASSYSPWNEQFF | TGTGCCAGCAGTTACTCCCCCTGGAATGAGCAGTTCTTC
TRBJ2-3 | NA | many | TRBV7-9 | CASSRMRGDTQYF | TGTGCCAGCAGCCGGATGAGGGGAGATACGCAGTATTTT
TRBJ1-1 | NA | few | TRBV9 | CASSVGAEATLEAFF | TGTGCCAGCAGCGTAGGGGCAGAAGCCACCCTGGAAGCTTTCTTT
TRBJ2-1 | TRBD2 | many | TRBV20-1 | CSAREGPGRGGQFF | TGCAGTGCTAGAGAAGGGCCAGGGAGGGGTGGGCAGTTCTTC
TRBJ1-2 | NA | many | TRBV30 | CAWRSGTPIRGYGYTF | TGTGCCTGGAGGTCCGGGACCCCGATTCGGGGCTATGGCTACACCTTC
TRBJ1-4 | NA | NA | TRBV19 | CASSKGPQITTNEKLFF | TGTGCCAGTAGTAAGGGACCGCAAATCACAACTAATGAAAAACTGTTTTTT
TRBJ1-1 | TRBD1 | few | TRBV19 | CASSIEQGTEAFF | TGTGCCAGTAGTATAGAACAGGGGACTGAAGCTTTCTTT
TRBJ2-5 | NA | many | TRBV28 | CASSFGNQETQYF | TGTGCCAGCAGTTTCGGCAACCAAGAGACCCAGTACTTC
TRBJ1-5 | NA | many | TRBV27 | CASSPTPVEPQHF | TGTGCCAGCAGTCCGACACCGGTTGAGCCCCAGCATTTT
TRBJ1-2 | NA | NA | TRBV27 | CASSYAGLHTNYGYTF | TGTGCCAGCAGTTACGCGGGATTACACACAAACTATGGCTACACCTTC
TRBJ2-5 | NA | many | TRBV7-3 | CASSLSEQETQYF | TGTGCCAGCAGCTTAAGCGAGCAAGAGACCCAGTACTTC
TRBJ2-2 | NA | NA | TRBV6-2/TRBV6-3 | CAASPPPNTGELFF | TGCGCGGCGTCCCCCCCCCCGAACACCGGGGAGCTGTTTTTT
TRBJ2-5 | TRBD1 | many | TRBV20-1 | CSATVRGTGEETQYF | TGCAGTGCTACCGTGCGCGGGACAGGGGAAGAGACCCAGTACTTC
TRBJ1-1 | NA | NA | TRBV6-1 | CASSEARAVYRDEAFF | TGTGCCAGCAGTGAAGCTAGAGCCGTCTACAGGGACGAAGCTTTCTTT
TRBJ1-2 | NA | many | TRBV4-3 | CASSQVRGNYGYTF | TGCGCCAGCAGCCAAGTCAGGGGAAACTATGGCTACACCTTC
TRBJ2-7 | NA | NA | TRBV4-3 | CASSQPGLSHEQYF | TGCGCCAGCAGCCAACCAGGGTTATCCCACGAGCAGTACTTC
TRBJ1-2 | TRBD1 | many | TRBV28 | CASGFSGTDIYGYTF | TGTGCCAGCGGCTTTTCCGGGACAGATATCTATGGCTACACCTTC
TRBJ1-6 | TRBD1 | many | TRBV6-1 | CASKRQGANSPLHF | TGTGCCAGCAAAAGACAGGGTGCCAATTCACCCCTCCACTTT
TRBJ2-2 | TRBD1 | NA | TRBV10-3 | CAISEQDRGVGELFF | TGTGCCATCAGTGAGCAAGACAGGGGAGTCGGGGAGCTGTTTTTT
TRBJ2-3 | NA | many | TRBV5-8 | CASSFLGASTDTQYF | TGTGCCAGCAGCTTTTTGGGGGCTAGCACAGATACGCAGTATTTT
TRBJ1-5 | NA | NA | TRBV7-2 | CASSLVRDTNQPQHF | TGTGCCAGCAGCTTAGTTCGGGACACCAATCAGCCCCAGCATTTT